These T cell receptor beta chains were read from a single sample in a study of cytomegalovirus exposure and HLA in healthy donors. Profiling relied on immunoSEQ multiplex PCR, and the TCRdb table lists in-frame clones only, not all of them. The sample has roughly 150,000 clones; around two thirds are singletons. The sequencing input was PBMCs. Receptors were obtained from a man aged 25-40 years in good health and CMV-seropositive. The CDR3 runs from the conserved cysteine through the conserved F or W. The D gene is left open where the match is weak. For some rows the clone size is stated as once, few or many, or as a class when expanded; others skip it.

>TRBV13|TRBD1|-|TRBJ1-2
TGTGCCAGCAGCCCCCGGGACAGGGGGCGCGATGGCTACACCTTC
CASSPRDRGRDGYTF
>TRBV10-3|-|-|TRBJ2-7
TGTGCCATCAGTGGGGTCAGGTTCGAGCAGTACTTC
CAISGVRFEQYF
>TRBV13|TRBD1|-|TRBJ1-1
TGTGTCAGCAGCTCGTCAAGCCAGGGGGCTGATCACACTGAAGCTTTCTTT
CVSSSSSQGADHTEAFF
>TRBV30|TRBD1|-|TRBJ1-5
TGTGCCTGGAGTAGAGACAGGGGCCAAAATCAGCCCCAGCATTTT
CAWSRDRGQNQPQHF
>TRBV29-1|-|-|TRBJ1-1
TGCAGCGTGGGGTTGGGGGCGAACACTGAAGCTTTCTTT
CSVGLGANTEAFF
>TRBV30|-|-|TRBJ2-4
TGTGCCTGGAGTGGAGGTTGGGACATTCAGTACTTC
CAWSGGWDIQYF
>TRBV30|TRBD1|-|TRBJ2-1
TGTGCCTGGAGTGTACTGAGGGACAGAGGGGAGTTCTTC
CAWSVLRDRGEFF
>TRBV5-6|-|-|TRBJ2-7
TGTGCCAGCAGCGCCACTTTGGCCTACGAGCAGTACTTC
CASSATLAYEQYF
>TRBV7-3|-|-|TRBJ1-1
TGTGCCAGCAGCCATTATACGCAACGGGATGAAGCTTTCTTT
CASSHYTQRDEAFF
>TRBV5-6|TRBD1|-|TRBJ2-2
TGTGCCAGCAGCGGTGCGGACAGGGTTAGCCGGGAGCTGTTTTTT
CASSGADRVSRELFF
>TRBV9|TRBD2|few|TRBJ2-1
TGTGCCAGCAGCGTATCTAGCGGGGGTTACAATGAGCAGTTCTTC
CASSVSSGGYNEQFF
>TRBV9|TRBD1|-|TRBJ2-6
TGTGCCAGCAGCGTAGCCCGGACAGGCTTCTTCTCTGGGGCCAACGTCCTGACTTTC
CASSVARTGFFSGANVLTF
>TRBV5-4|-|-|TRBJ2-5
TGTGCCAGCAGCTCGGGGGAGACCCAGTACTTC
CASSSGETQYF
>TRBV6-1|-|-|TRBJ1-1
TGTGCCAGCAGTACCAGACAGCTGAACACTGAAGCTTTCTTT
CASSTRQLNTEAFF
>TRBV6-1|-|few|TRBJ1-1
TGTGCCAGCAGTGATACAGCTGTAACGGGAAACACTGAAGCTTTCTTT
CASSDTAVTGNTEAFF
>TRBV7-9|TRBD1|-|TRBJ2-3
TGTGCCAGCAGCCAGGGGACAGGCGTCAGGATAGATACGCAGTATTTT
CASSQGTGVRIDTQYF
>TRBV6-5|-|-|TRBJ1-3
TGTGCCAGCAGTTACGCTCCAAAGGGGGGAAACACCATATATTTT
CASSYAPKGGNTIYF
>TRBV6-5|-|once|TRBJ1-2
TGTGCCAGCAGTTACTCCACAGGGTTCTCTGGAGGCTACACCTTC
CASSYSTGFSGGYTF
>TRBV7-9|-|-|TRBJ2-7
TGTGCCAGCAGCTCAGGGCACGAGCAGTACTTC
CASSSGHEQYF
>TRBV19|TRBD2|-|TRBJ2-7
TGTGCCAGTAGTACCACTAGCGGGAAGGTCTACGAGCAGTACTTC
CASSTTSGKVYEQYF
>TRBV29-1|-|-|TRBJ1-2
TGCAGCGTCCAGGGTAACTATGGCTACACCTTC
CSVQGNYGYTF
>TRBV6-5|TRBD1|-|TRBJ2-5
TGTGCCAGCAGGTCACGACAGGGTTTGTTAGAGACCCAGTACTTC
CASRSRQGLLETQYF
>TRBV9|TRBD1|few|TRBJ1-1
TGTGCCAGCAGCACGTCGACAGGGCCGAACACTGAAGCTTTCTTT
CASSTSTGPNTEAFF
>TRBV6-5|TRBD1|-|TRBJ2-7
TGTGCCAGCAGTTACGGACGGGACAGCACCTACGAGCAGTACTTC
CASSYGRDSTYEQYF
>TRBV30|-|few|TRBJ1-5
TGTGCCTGGAGCCCATTCAGGGATGGTCAGCCCCAGCATTTT
CAWSPFRDGQPQHF
>TRBV27|TRBD2|-|TRBJ2-1
TGTGCCAGCAGTTTTGCGGGGGGTTCCTACAATGAGCAGTTCTTC
CASSFAGGSYNEQFF
>TRBV28|TRBD2|-|TRBJ2-7
TGTGCCAGCAGTTTGGATCTAGCGGCATCCTACGAGCAGTACTTC
CASSLDLAASYEQYF
>TRBV7-9|-|-|TRBJ1-4
TGTGCCAGCAGCTTAGATCGGGGGTATGAAAAACTGTTTTTT
CASSLDRGYEKLFF
>TRBV4-1|-|-|TRBJ2-7
TGCGCCAGCAGCCAAGTCAGGGCGCCGACCTACGAGCAGTACTTC
CASSQVRAPTYEQYF
>TRBV6-1|-|-|TRBJ2-1
TGTGCCAGCAGTGGCCGGGTGGCGGGCTACAATGAGCAGTTCTTC
CASSGRVAGYNEQFF
>TRBV27|TRBD1|few|TRBJ2-7
TGTGCCAGCAGTCTCGGGACAGGGATCACCTACGAGCAGTACTTC
CASSLGTGITYEQYF
>TRBV5-1|TRBD1|-|TRBJ2-7
TGCGCCAGCAGCCCCAGGACAGGATATTACGAGCAGTACTTC
CASSPRTGYYEQYF
>TRBV5-1|TRBD1|-|TRBJ2-1
TGCGCCAGCAGCCCTGGACAGGGGTCCTACAATGAGCAGTTCTTC
CASSPGQGSYNEQFF
>TRBV10-3|-|-|TRBJ1-2
TGTGCCATCAGCTTTCAGGGAGGTAATGGCTACACCTTC
CAISFQGGNGYTF
>TRBV6-1|-|few|TRBJ2-1
TGTGCCAGCAGAAATGTGGGGAGCTCCTACAATGAGCAGTTCTTC
CASRNVGSSYNEQFF
>TRBV6-5|-|-|TRBJ1-1
TGTGCCAGCAGTTACGCGGGCCCGAACACTGAAGCTTTCTTT
CASSYAGPNTEAFF
>TRBV11-2|TRBD1|-|TRBJ1-2
TGTGCCAGCAGCGCCCGGGACAGTCGAGGAGCTAACTATGGCTACACCTTC
CASSARDSRGANYGYTF
>TRBV5-1|TRBD2|few|TRBJ2-3
TGCGCCAGCGGGACTAGCGGGATTGAGTGGGACACAGATACGCAGTATTTT
CASGTSGIEWDTDTQYF
>TRBV21-1|-|-|TRBJ2-3
TGTGCCAGCAGCAAACCCGGTCCAGATACGCAGTATTTT
CASSKPGPDTQYF
>TRBV7-2|-|-|TRBJ2-5
TGTGCCAGCAGCTTTCAGGGTGGTCCAGAGACCCAGTACTTC
CASSFQGGPETQYF
>TRBV27|TRBD1|-|TRBJ1-5
TGTGCCAGCAGACAGGGGCAGATTCAGCCCCAGCATTTT
CASRQGQIQPQHF
>TRBV5-1|TRBD1|-|TRBJ2-7
TGCGCCAGCAGCCTAGGGACAGGGAACGTGAACGAGCAGTACTTC
CASSLGTGNVNEQYF
>TRBV5-1|-|-|TRBJ2-5
TGCGCCAGCAGCTTGTCCGGAGCGGAGACCCAGTACTTC
CASSLSGAETQYF
>TRBV30|TRBD2|-|TRBJ2-1
TGTGCCTGCATTGGCCTAGCGGGAGGGAAATCCTACAATGAGCAGTTCTTC
CACIGLAGGKSYNEQFF
>TRBV7-9|-|few|TRBJ2-6
TGTGCCAGCAGCTTAGGGCGGACCCAGGGCATCTCTGGGGCCAACGTCCTGACTTTC
CASSLGRTQGISGANVLTF
>TRBV30|-|few|TRBJ1-3
TGTGCCTGGAGTGCGGGGGGGAGTGGAAACACCATATATTTT
CAWSAGGSGNTIYF
>TRBV19|-|few|TRBJ1-1
TGTGCCAGTTCCCCCCGCAGAGGGACTGAAGCTTTCTTT
CASSPRRGTEAFF
>TRBV2|TRBD2|-|TRBJ2-7
TGTGCCAGCAGGGGGACTAGCGGGAGTTACGAGCAGTACTTC
CASRGTSGSYEQYF
>TRBV4-1|-|-|TRBJ2-3
TGCGCCAGCAGCCGAGAAAGCACGGGAGTAAGGGGACCACAAAATACGCAGTATTTT
CASSRESTGVRGPQNTQYF
>TRBV6-5|TRBD1|few|TRBJ2-2
TGTGCCAGCAGCGCAGGGGGTTCCACCGGGGAGCTGTTTTTT
CASSAGGSTGELFF
>TRBV28|-|few|TRBJ2-2
TGTGCCAGCTGGACGGGGTCTGGAGCCGGGGAGCTGTTTTTT
CASWTGSGAGELFF
>TRBV28|-|once|TRBJ1-1
TGTGCCAGCAAAACCGGGACTGAAGCTTTCTTT
CASKTGTEAFF
>TRBV5-4|-|-|TRBJ2-1
TGTGCCAGCAGCTTCGGGGGAGATCTTGAGCAGTTCTTC
CASSFGGDLEQFF
>TRBV28|TRBD2|-|TRBJ2-2
TGTGCCAGCCGCACTAGCGGGGGTAACACCGGGGAGCTGTTTTTT
CASRTSGGNTGELFF
>TRBV7-3|TRBD1|-|TRBJ2-2
TGTGCCAGCAGCTCGACAGGGACCGGGGAGCTGTTTTTT
CASSSTGTGELFF
>TRBV6-1|-|-|TRBJ1-5
TGTGCCAGCAGGCCTATACCAGGGATAGATCAGCCCCAGCATTTT
CASRPIPGIDQPQHF
>TRBV6-5|TRBD2|-|TRBJ2-7
TGTGCCAGCAGGGCGGGAGGTTACGAGCAGTACTTC
CASRAGGYEQYF
>TRBV4-1|TRBD1|-|TRBJ2-5
TGCGCCAGCAGCCAAGATCAGGGGGCGGGGACCCAGTACTTC
CASSQDQGAGTQYF
>TRBV6-5|-|-|TRBJ2-1
TGTGCCAGCAGTTACGCCACAGGGCAGCCCTACAATGAGCAGTTCTTC
CASSYATGQPYNEQFF
>TRBV19|TRBD2|once|TRBJ2-2
TGTGCCAGTAGTCTCCCGACCTATAGCGGGAGTATGAGCACCGGGGAGCTGTTTTTT
CASSLPTYSGSMSTGELFF